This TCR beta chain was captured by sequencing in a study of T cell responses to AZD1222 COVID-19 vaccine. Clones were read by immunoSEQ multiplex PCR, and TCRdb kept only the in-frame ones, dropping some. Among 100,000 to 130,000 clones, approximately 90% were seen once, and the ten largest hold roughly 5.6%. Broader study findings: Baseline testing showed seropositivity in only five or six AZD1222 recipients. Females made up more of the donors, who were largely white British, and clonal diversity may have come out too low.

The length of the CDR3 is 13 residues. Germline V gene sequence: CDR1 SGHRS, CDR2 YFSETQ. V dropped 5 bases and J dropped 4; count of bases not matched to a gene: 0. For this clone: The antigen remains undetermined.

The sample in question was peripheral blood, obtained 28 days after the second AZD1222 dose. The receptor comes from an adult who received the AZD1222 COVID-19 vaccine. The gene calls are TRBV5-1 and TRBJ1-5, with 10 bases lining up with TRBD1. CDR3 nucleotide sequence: TGCGCCAGCAGGGGACAGGGGAATCAGCCCCAGCATTTT. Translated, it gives CASRGQGNQPQHF.